This paragraph reports one T cell receptor beta chain. Its target is unknown. Measured with immunoSEQ multiplex PCR; TCRdb has only the in-frame clones, and not every one. The table lists about 67,000 clones, roughly 92% of them singletons. Researchers took blood at baseline, on cycle 4 day 1, and on cycle 7 day 1. The data derive from a study of OX40 agonist ivuxolimab in advanced cancers. Study details: Patients achieving partial responses numbered three: one hepatocellular carcinoma case and two cutaneous melanoma cases. General observations from the study: Clonal expansion from baseline to week 6 occurred in both CD4+ and CD8+ T cells. Also showing low normalized T-cell clonal expansion were some of the nonresponders.

The length of the CDR3 is 17 residues. The junction had 4 bases not matched to a gene; V was cut back by 1 base and J by 0 bases. Germline-derived CDR1 and CDR2 are SGHRS and YFSETQ. This receptor was identified in an adult with an advanced solid tumor such as melanoma, head and neck, liver or kidney cancer. The genes are TRBV5-1 and TRBJ2-2; 9 bases line up with TRBD2. The source was CD4+ or CD8+ T cells sorted from blood, collected in a trial of the OX40 agonist ivuxolimab. The CDR3 coding sequence is TGCGCCAGCAGCTTGCTGACTAGCGGCGCGAACACCGGGGAGCTGTTTTTT. It is translated as CASSLLTSGANTGELFF.